The clone carrying this T cell receptor beta chain came up a few times. The CDR3 consists of 15 residues. Germline CDR1 and CDR2: SGHTA and FQGNSA. J gave up 4 bases and V 6 bases, and 7 bases lay outside the gene matches. Profiling of TCR beta VDJ combinations and CDR3 sequences used genomic DNA as template. TCRdb fed the reads into MiXCR, producing one record per CDR3 protein. The table includes about 58,000 distinct CDR3 sequences, about 56% detected once. The sample originates from a study of CD8+CD57+ T cells in acquired aplastic anemia. All sequencing subjects had displayed CD8+CD57+ cell expansion on flow cytometry. No patient had been given any therapy when blood was sampled.

V and J are TRBV7-2 and TRBJ2-3; 10 positions agree with TRBD2. The specimen was sorted CD4+, CD8+, or CD8+CD57+ T cells (not recorded which) from PBMCs. The origin of this receptor is a human donor with aplastic anemia. The CDR3 sequence: CASSQTSGASDTQYF. The DNA for the CDR3 is TGTGCCAGCAGTCAAACTAGCGGGGCATCAGATACGCAGTATTTT.